Listed here are 13 T cell receptor beta chains from one sample, sequenced in a study of shared clonotypes between healthy human individuals. Generated by immunoSEQ multiplex PCR, the TCRdb table keeps only in-frame clones and is missing some. The data hold some 2.4 million clones, with approximately 94% observed a single time. The sequenced sample consisted of naive CD4+ T cells from PBMCs. Subset of the sample: CD45RA+ positively selected. Receptors originate from a man aged 18 to 29 in good health. Some clones in this sample may be carry-over from other donors' samples.

This clone has only a few counts. This chain joins TRBV7-9 and TRBJ1-3, with D uncertain. Germline V gene lookup returns CDR1 SEHNR and CDR2 FQNEAQ (reference sequence). CDR3 size: 13 residues. V was trimmed by 3 bases and J by 2 bases, leaving 5 bases between them. The CDR3 loop reads CASSFPTGNTIYF. CDR3 coding DNA: TGTGCCAGCAGCTTTCCAACTGGAAACACCATATATTTT.

The chain combines TRBV7-6 with TRBJ2-3; TRBD2 matches 11 bases. The CDR3 totals 16 residues. V lost 5 bases and J lost 6; bases outside the gene matches: 10. Germline CDR1 reads SGHVS; CDR2 reads FNYEAQ. The CDR3 DNA reads as TGTGCCAGCAGCCCTGGCCCTAGCGGGAGGTTGGATACGCAGTATTTT. Amino acid sequence: CASSPGPSGRLDTQYF.

This clone has only one observation. This rearrangement joins TRBV28 to TRBJ2-3, with 7 positions matching TRBD2. Germline assignment: CDR1 MDHEN and CDR2 SYDVKM. Germline trimming cut 3 bases from V and 6 bases from J; bases unmatched to any gene: 9. CDR3 length equals 15 residues. The CDR3 coding sequence is TGTGCCAGCAGTTTGAGGGAAGCGGGGTTGGATACGCAGTATTTT. This codes for CASSLREAGLDTQYF.

The gene calls are TRBV25-1 and TRBJ1-2, with TRBD1 matching 11 bases. V was clipped by 5 bases and J by 4 bases; unmatched bases: 6. The CDR3 loop spans 15 amino acids. Germline CDR1 and CDR2: MGHDK and SYGVNS. CDR3 DNA: TGTGCCAGCAGTTGGACAGGGGGCGTTGGCTATGGCTACACCTTC. Translated, it gives CASSWTGGVGYGYTF.

This clone was observed a single time. The gene calls are TRBV28 and TRBJ1-4, with TRBD1 matching over 8 bases. Germline loops: CDR1 MDHEN, CDR2 SYDVKM. Losses at the gene ends were 4 bases for V and 6 bases for J; bases not matched to a gene: 13. There are 17 residues in the CDR3. CDR3 amino acids: CASSSFGGAGGDEKLFF. As DNA, the CDR3 is TGTGCCAGCAGTTCGTTTGGTGGGGCAGGGGGCGATGAAAAACTGTTTTTT.

The genes are TRBV2 and TRBJ1-5; D uncertain. From germline, CDR1 is SNHLY and CDR2 FYNNEI. This CDR3 is 13 amino acids long. V lost 8 bases and J 7 bases, leaving 15 bases between the germline ends. The CDR3 loop is CASGPVPHQPQHF. CDR3 nucleotides: TGTGCCAGCGGACCCGTTCCCCACCAGCCCCAGCATTTT. Supplemented by reference TRBV2 and TRBJ1-5, the full variable domain reads EPEVTQTPSHQVTQMGQEVILRCVPISNHLYFYWYRQILGQKVEFLVSFYNNEISEKSEIFDDQFSVERPDGSNFTLKIRSTKLEDSAMYFCASGPVPHQPQHFGDGTRLSIL.

This clone has a single count. The V and J genes are TRBV7-9 and TRBJ2-1, with TRBD2 matching over 12 bases. This CDR3 region has 19 residues. V dropped 1 base and J dropped 5; count of bases not matched to a gene: 12. Germline CDR1 and CDR2: SEHNR and FQNEAQ (reference sequence). CDR3 loop: CASSLGRLAGVGSDNEQFF. For the CDR3, the DNA is TGTGCCAGCAGCTTAGGCAGACTAGCGGGAGTAGGGAGCGACAATGAGCAGTTCTTC.

The chain has TRBV21-1 and TRBJ2-7; no DNA check was done on the table's D call, TRBD1. TRBV21-1 is given as a pseudogene. The CDR3 runs 12 residues. CDR3 nucleotides: TGTGCCAGCAGCAAAGACCTGGACAGGGGGTACTTC. Residues: CASSKDLDRGYF.

This rearrangement joins TRBV28 to TRBJ2-6, with D maybe TRBD2 (5 bases). CDR1 MDHEN and CDR2 SYDVKM come from the germline V gene. This CDR3 is 14 amino acids long. V was shortened by 6 bases and J by 4 bases, with 10 bases between the two germline ends. The CDR3 sequence is CASSTPGGANVLTF. The CDR3 region has the DNA TGTGCCAGCAGCACCCCGGGGGGGGCCAACGTCCTGACTTTC. The whole variable domain, filled in from reference TRBV28 and TRBJ2-6, reads DVKVTQSSRYLVKRTGEKVFLECVQDMDHENMFWYRQDPGLGLRLIYFSYDVKMKEKGDIPEGYSVSREKKERFSLILESASTNQTSMYLCASSTPGGANVLTFGAGSRLTVL.

The gene calls are TRBV2 and TRBJ1-5; no clear D gene. V was shortened by 1 base and J by 7 bases, with 8 bases between the two germline ends. The CDR3 has 13 residues. Germline V CDR1 and CDR2: SNHLY, FYNNEI. CDR3 DNA sequence: TGTGCCAGCAGTGAAGAGGCCACACAGCCCCAGCATTTT. It specifies CASSEEATQPQHF.

The chain joins TRBV2 to TRBJ2-2, with D hard to call. CDR1 and CDR2 from the germline V gene are SNHLY and FYNNEI. This CDR3 has 15 residues. V was cut by 2 bases and J by 0 bases, with 7 bases left in between. This chain's CDR3 is CASSESHANTGELFF. The CDR3 coding sequence is TGTGCCAGCAGTGAATCGCACGCGAACACCGGGGAGCTGTTTTTT.

This clone is a singleton in its sample. The chain links TRBV5-4 to TRBJ2-3, with 10 positions matching TRBD2. Losses at the gene ends were 5 bases for V and 2 bases for J; bases not matched to a gene: 8. Germline V lookup: CDR1 SGHNT, CDR2 YYREEE (reference sequence). The length of the CDR3 is 16 residues. Here the CDR3 reads CASRPVGLAATDTQYF. CDR3 in DNA: TGTGCCAGCAGACCGGTTGGACTAGCGGCCACAGATACGCAGTATTTT.

CDR3 loop: CASSLVFWAGGSEAFF. CDR3 sequence (DNA): TGTGCCAGCAGCTTAGTCTTTTGGGCAGGGGGCTCTGAAGCTTTCTTT. The genes are TRBV11-2 and TRBJ1-1; 8 nucleotides line up with TRBD1. The CDR3 is made up of 16 amino acids. CDR1 and CDR2 (germline): SGHAT, FQNNGV. V lost 1 base to trimming and J lost 6 bases; unmatched junction nucleotides: 10.